A single sample gave rise to the 27 T cell receptor beta chains below, sequenced in a study of cytomegalovirus exposure and HLA in healthy donors. This table comes from immunoSEQ multiplex PCR, and its TCRdb copy is limited to in-frame clones, with some not included. The sample consists of around 160,000 clones, about 85% of them appearing once. Sequences were obtained from PBMCs. Every receptor here comes from a man younger than 45 in good health and CMV-seropositive.

The chain is built from TRBV19 and TRBJ1-1; D remains unclear. The V gene's germline CDR1 is LNHDA and CDR2 SQIVND (reference sequence). Trimming removed 0 bases at V and 3 bases at J, with 11 bases between. This CDR3 region has 15 residues. This CDR3 is CASSIDQVTDTEAFF. The CDR3 DNA is TGTGCCAGTAGTATAGATCAGGTTACCGACACTGAAGCTTTCTTT.

The chain is built from TRBV6-5 and TRBJ2-7; TRBD2 matches at 8 bases. CDR1 and CDR2 (germline): MNHEY, SVGAGI. This CDR3 region has 14 residues. With V trimmed by 2 bases and J by 7 bases, 7 bases remained unmatched. The DNA for the CDR3 is TGTGCCAGCAGTTACGGCGGGGGGTCTATGGAGCAGTACTTC. Its translation is CASSYGGGSMEQYF.

V gene TRBV7-2 combines with J gene TRBJ1-1, with 8 bases fitting TRBD1. The trim removed 6 bases at V and 0 bases at J, leaving 9 bases unmatched. The CDR3 is 16 residues long. Per germline, CDR1 SGHTA and CDR2 FQGNSA. CDR3 sequence: CASRIAGTGMNTEAFF. The CDR3 DNA reads TGTGCCAGCAGAATTGCCGGGACAGGCATGAACACTGAAGCTTTCTTT.

The V call is TRBV10-3, the J call TRBJ1-2, with 7 bases fitting TRBD1. Germline CDR1 reads ENHRY; CDR2 reads SYGVKD. J was trimmed by 4 bases and V by 7 bases; bases with no gene match: 9. CDR3 size: 14 residues. CDR3 coding DNA: TGTGCCATCAAGACGACAGGGTACGGCTATGGCTACACCTTC. Translated, it gives CAIKTTGYGYGYTF.

This rearrangement joins TRBV7-2 to TRBJ1-5; D is unclear. V lost 4 bases and J lost 5, with 12 bases in between. From germline, CDR1 is SGHTA and CDR2 FQGNSA. The CDR3 spans 14 residues. CDR3 nucleotide sequence: TGTGCCAGCAGCTCGTACAGAGTTGATCAGCCCCAGCATTTT. It codes for CASSSYRVDQPQHF.

V and J are TRBV6-5 and TRBJ1-6; 9 bases are shared with TRBD1. The germline gives CDR1 MNHEY, CDR2 SVGAGI. CDR3 size: 14 residues. J gave up 7 bases and V 5 bases, and 3 bases lay outside the gene matches. CDR3 bases: TGTGCCAGCAGTCGGGGACAGGGAAATTCACCCCTCCACTTT. Its protein is CASSRGQGNSPLHF.

J is TRBJ1-5 and V is TRBV7-2; 7 bases are shared with TRBD1. The CDR3 sequence is 15 residues long. V lost 3 bases, J lost 2 bases, and 4 bases stayed unmatched. Germline V lookup: CDR1 SGHTA, CDR2 FQGNSA. The CDR3 sequence: CASSLTGSGNQPQHF. The CDR3 DNA is TGTGCCAGCAGCTTGACAGGGAGTGGCAATCAGCCCCAGCATTTT. Filled out from reference TRBV7-2 and TRBJ1-5, the complete variable domain reads GAGVSQSPSNKVTEKGKDVELRCDPISGHTALYWYRQSLGQGLEFLIYFQGNSAPDKSGLPSDRFSAERTGGSVSTLTIQRTQQEDSAVYLCASSLTGSGNQPQHFGDGTRLSIL.

This clone was seen more than once but under ten times. The CDR3 here is CASNEDKSSYEQYF. CDR3 nucleotide sequence: TGTGCCAGCAATGAGGACAAGAGCTCCTACGAGCAGTACTTC. The chain employs TRBV6-1 and TRBJ2-7, with D possibly matching TRBD1 (5 bases). Trimming pared 7 bases from V and 0 bases from J, leaving 13 bases between. This CDR3 has 14 residues. CDR1 is MNHNS, CDR2 SASEGT, per germline.

J is TRBJ2-6 and V is TRBV10-3, with 11 bases aligning to TRBD1. The CDR3 runs 17 residues. The trim removed 7 bases at V and 4 bases at J, leaving 9 bases unmatched. CDR1 is ENHRY and CDR2 is SYGVKD in the germline V gene. Here the CDR3 reads CAIMVGQGARGANVLTF. The CDR3 DNA is TGTGCCATCATGGTCGGACAGGGGGCGAGAGGGGCCAACGTCCTGACTTTC.

This clone was picked up one time. The chain is built from TRBV27 and TRBJ2-7; possibly TRBD2 for D (5 bases). The CDR3 covers 14 residues. Germline V gives CDR1 MNHEY, CDR2 SMNVEV (reference sequence). V was shortened by 3 bases and J by 3 bases, with 12 bases between the two germline ends. The CDR3: CASSFGGGLYEQYF. In DNA form, the CDR3 reads TGTGCCAGCAGTTTCGGAGGCGGACTCTACGAGCAGTACTTC.

V and J are TRBV5-1 and TRBJ1-2; 10 bases are shared with TRBD1. This CDR3 contains 15 residues. J lost 4 bases, V lost 7 bases, and 10 bases had no gene match. CDR1 is SGHRS and CDR2 is YFSETQ in the germline V gene. The CDR3 spells CASRPGTGDFYGYTF. The CDR3 DNA follows: TGCGCCAGCCGCCCGGGGACAGGGGATTTCTATGGCTACACCTTC.

The rearrangement joins TRBV5-1 to TRBJ2-4, with D possibly matching TRBD2 (5 bases). Deletions cut 2 bases from V and 8 bases from J, with 11 bases between. CDR3 size: 13 residues. The germline V gene has CDR1 SGHRS and CDR2 YFSETQ. The CDR3 DNA reads TGCGCCAGCAGCTTCGCTCCCGGGGACATTCAGTACTTC. Translated: CASSFAPGDIQYF.

CDR3 coding DNA: TGCAGCGGAGGACAGCGCACAGATACGCAGTATTTT. This translates into CSGGQRTDTQYF. V usage is TRBV29-1 and J usage is TRBJ2-3, with D tentatively TRBD1 (6 bases). The germline V and J ends were trimmed by 7 bases and 1 base, with 9 bases remaining between them. This CDR3 comprises 12 residues. Germline-derived CDR1 and CDR2 are SQVTM and ANQGSEA.

The rearrangement links TRBV7-2 to TRBJ2-5, with D possibly matching TRBD2 (6 bases). The CDR3 spans 14 residues. Per germline, CDR1 SGHTA and CDR2 FQGNSA. V gave up 6 bases and J gave up 0 bases, with 11 bases separating them. CDR3 in amino acids: CASREGHYQETQYF. In DNA form, the CDR3 reads TGTGCCAGCAGGGAGGGGCACTACCAAGAGACCCAGTACTTC.

V is TRBV25-1 and J is TRBJ1-4; tentatively, D is TRBD1 (5 bases). V lost 3 bases and J lost 8, with 16 bases in between. Germline V lookup: CDR1 MGHDK, CDR2 SYGVNS. There are 15 residues in the CDR3. The DNA of the CDR3 is TGTGCCAGCAGTGAGACGGGGGGTAGTGGGGAAAAACTGTTTTTT. Translating it yields CASSETGGSGEKLFF.

This sequence joins TRBV4-3 and TRBJ2-3, with 9 positions matching TRBD2. Germline CDR1 reads LGHNA; CDR2 reads YSLEER. The CDR3 loop spans 16 amino acids. J lost 0 bases, V lost 4 bases, and 5 bases had no gene match. For the CDR3, the DNA is TGCGCCAGCAGCCTCAGCGGGGGGCCAAGCACAGATACGCAGTATTTT. It encodes CASSLSGGPSTDTQYF.

This rearrangement joins TRBV27 to TRBJ2-5, with 11 bases matching TRBD2. With V trimmed by 5 bases and J by 5 bases, 13 bases remained unmatched. Germline V gene sequence: CDR1 MNHEY, CDR2 SMNVEV (reference sequence). The CDR3 is made up of 17 amino acids. Written as DNA, the CDR3 is TGTGCCAGCAGTCCCACCTTGATAGCGGGGGGGACGGAGACCCAGTACTTC. Its translation: CASSPTLIAGGTETQYF.

The rearrangement links TRBV10-3 to TRBJ1-3; D uncertain. V lost 4 bases and J 3 bases, leaving 7 bases between the germline ends. The CDR3 has 13 residues. Germline V gene sequence: CDR1 ENHRY, CDR2 SYGVKD. The CDR3 bases are TGTGCCATCAGTGTGGCAGGTGGAAACACCATATATTTT. Translation gives CAISVAGGNTIYF.

The genes are TRBV27 and TRBJ2-2; a possible D gene is TRBD2 (6 bases). Germline-derived CDR1 and CDR2 are MNHEY and SMNVEV (reference sequence). V shed 8 bases and J shed 1 base, with 11 bases lying between them. The CDR3 covers 14 residues. CDR3 loop: CASRGYQNTGELFF. CDR3 coding DNA: TGTGCCAGCCGGGGGTACCAGAACACCGGGGAGCTGTTTTTT.

The chain recombines TRBV9 with TRBJ2-3; 12 bases are a match to TRBD2. V lost 0 bases and J lost 4; bases outside the gene matches: 3. From germline, CDR1 is SGDLS and CDR2 YYNGEE. The CDR3 runs to 16 residues. The DNA for the CDR3 is TGTGCCAGCAGCGTAGTACCTAGCGGGGGGGCAGATACGCAGTATTTT. This translates into CASSVVPSGGADTQYF. The full variable domain, completed using reference TRBV9 and TRBJ2-3, is DSGVTQTPKHLITATGQRVTLRCSPRSGDLSVYWYQQSLDQGLQFLIQYYNGEERAKGNILERFSAQQFPDLHSELNLSSLELGDSALYFCASSVVPSGGADTQYFGPGTRLTVL.

The chain combines TRBV5-4 with TRBJ1-1; D may be TRBD1 (6 bases). Germline CDR1 and CDR2: SGHNT and YYREEE (reference sequence). CDR3 length equals 15 residues. The V gene lost 3 bases and the J gene lost 1 base, with 13 bases spanning the gap. The CDR3 reads CASSSPAQGNTEAFF. CDR3 nucleotides: TGTGCCAGCAGCTCTCCGGCACAGGGGAACACTGAAGCTTTCTTT.

The V gene is TRBV27, the J gene TRBJ1-5; TRBD1 aligns across 7 bases. Germline lookup yields CDR1 MNHEY and CDR2 SMNVEV (reference sequence). The V segment lost 6 bases and the J segment 0 bases; nucleotides outside the gene matches: 8. This CDR3 region has 16 residues. The CDR3 sequence: CASRRQTGISNQPQHF. The CDR3 nucleotides are TGTGCCAGCAGGCGTCAGACAGGGATTAGCAATCAGCCCCAGCATTTT.

V gene TRBV6-5 combines with J gene TRBJ1-2; tentative D call: TRBD1 (6 bases). Trimming took off 6 bases at V and 1 base at J, with 9 bases between the two ends. The CDR3 runs 13 residues. Germline V lookup: CDR1 MNHEY, CDR2 SVGAGI. In nucleotides, the CDR3 is TGTGCCAGCAGGCAGGACAGTAACTATGGCTACACCTTC. Its protein is CASRQDSNYGYTF.

This clone was detected only a few times. The V call is TRBV4-3, the J call TRBJ2-3; 11 nucleotides align to TRBD2. J gave up 10 bases and V 0 bases, and 6 bases lay outside the gene matches. The CDR3 loop spans 15 amino acids. The germline V gene encodes CDR1 LGHNA and CDR2 YSLEER. The CDR3 spells CASSQEYSGGASQYF. As DNA, the CDR3 is TGCGCCAGCAGCCAAGAATATAGCGGGGGGGCTTCGCAGTATTTT.

CDR3 bases: TGCAGCGTGGTTTTTAAGGGGGGCTACACCTTC. Translated, it gives CSVVFKGGYTF. The rearrangement uses TRBV29-1 and TRBJ1-2; tentatively, D is TRBD1 (5 bases). Germline V gives CDR1 SQVTM, CDR2 ANQGSEA. Trimming pared 6 bases from V and 8 bases from J, leaving 13 bases between. This CDR3 comprises 11 residues.

V and J are TRBV2 and TRBJ2-3; 8 nucleotides match TRBD2. J was trimmed by 0 bases and V by 7 bases; bases with no gene match: 12. The length of the CDR3 is 17 residues. Germline V gene lookup returns CDR1 SNHLY and CDR2 FYNNEI. CDR3 coding DNA: TGTGCCAGCACAGACCCAATCATAGCGGGGAGCACAGATACGCAGTATTTT. Amino acid sequence: CASTDPIIAGSTDTQYF.

The count of this clone is one. J is TRBJ1-1 and V is TRBV6-5, with 7 bases identical to TRBD1. Germline loops: CDR1 MNHEY, CDR2 SVGAGI. This CDR3 comprises 15 residues. V dropped 0 bases and J dropped 6; count of bases not matched to a gene: 7. The CDR3 coding sequence is TGTGCCAGCAGTTACTCGGTCAGGGGGTTCTCTGAAGCTTTCTTT. This sequence encodes CASSYSVRGFSEAFF.